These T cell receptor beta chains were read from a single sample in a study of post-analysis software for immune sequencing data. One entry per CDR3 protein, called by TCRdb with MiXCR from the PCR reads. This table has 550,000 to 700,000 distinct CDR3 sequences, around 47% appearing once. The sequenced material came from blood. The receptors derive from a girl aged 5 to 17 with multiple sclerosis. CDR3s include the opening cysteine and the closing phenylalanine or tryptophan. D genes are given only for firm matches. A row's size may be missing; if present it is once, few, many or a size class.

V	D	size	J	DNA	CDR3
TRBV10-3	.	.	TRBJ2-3	TGTGCCATCAGCCCCCTCGCGACACCATCCCGGGATACGCAGTATTTT	CAISPLATPSRDTQYF
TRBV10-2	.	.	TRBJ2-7	TGCGCCAGCAGTGAGTCGAATGGTTTTGGGTACGAGCAGTACTTC	CASSESNGFGYEQYF
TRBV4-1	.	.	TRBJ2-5	TGCGCCAGCAGCCAAGGGGCAGGTTCCTACAATGAGCAGTACTTC	CASSQGAGSYNEQYF
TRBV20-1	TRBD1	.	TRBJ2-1	TGCAGTGCTAGAGATCTTAGGGGACAGGGGGTTGAGCAGTTCTTC	CSARDLRGQGVEQFF
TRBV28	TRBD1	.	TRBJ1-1	TGTGCCAGCAGCCAGGGGGTCGGAGCTTTCTTT	CASSQGVGAFF
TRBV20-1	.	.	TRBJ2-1	TGCAGTGCCAAACAGTGGGGATCGGCTGAGCAGTTCTTC	CSAKQWGSAEQFF
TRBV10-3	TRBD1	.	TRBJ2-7	TGTGCCATACGGACCGGGACAGGTGTTTTCTACGAGCAGTACTTC	CAIRTGTGVFYEQYF
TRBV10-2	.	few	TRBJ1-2	TGCGCCAGCAGTGAACGTGAGGTGTATGGCTACACCTTC	CASSEREVYGYTF
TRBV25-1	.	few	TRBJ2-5	TGTGCCAGCAGTGCGGGATACTGGGAAGAGACCCAGTACTTC	CASSAGYWEETQYF
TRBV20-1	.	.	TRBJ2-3	TGCAGTGCTAGCCCCAAGGGGGATACGCAGTATTTT	CSASPKGDTQYF
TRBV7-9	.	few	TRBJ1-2	TGTGCCAGCAGCTTAGCTCCACGGAGCTATGGCTACACCTTC	CASSLAPRSYGYTF
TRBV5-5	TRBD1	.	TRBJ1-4	TGTGCCAGCAGCTTGACACAGGGGGCCGATAATGAAAAACTGTTTTTT	CASSLTQGADNEKLFF
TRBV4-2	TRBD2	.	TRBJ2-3	TGTGCCAGCAGCCAAACTAGCGGGAGAACAGATACGCAGTATTTT	CASSQTSGRTDTQYF
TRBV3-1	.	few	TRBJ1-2	TGTGCCAGCCAGCTTGCCGGGGGGCTGAATGGCTACACCTTC	CASQLAGGLNGYTF
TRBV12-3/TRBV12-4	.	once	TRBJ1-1	TGTGCCAGCAGTCCATATCGAGGGGCCACTGAAGCTTTCTTT	CASSPYRGATEAFF
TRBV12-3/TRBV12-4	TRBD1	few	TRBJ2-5	TGTGCCAGCAGTTCCCTAGGAGACAGGGGCGGAGAGACCCAGTACTTC	CASSSLGDRGGETQYF
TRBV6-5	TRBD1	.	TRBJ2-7	TGTGCCAGCAGTTGGACAGGGTCCTCCTCCTACGAGCAGTACTTC	CASSWTGSSSYEQYF
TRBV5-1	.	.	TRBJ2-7	TGCGCCAGCAGCCCCCCGGGCCTAGCAAACGAGCAGTACTTC	CASSPPGLANEQYF
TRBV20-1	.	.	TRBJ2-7	TGCAGTGCGACCCGCGAGTCCTACGAGCAGTACTTC	CSATRESYEQYF
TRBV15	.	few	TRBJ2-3	TGTGCCACCAGCAGAGGGTCGGGGGGCCTCGTAGATACGCAGTATTTT	CATSRGSGGLVDTQYF
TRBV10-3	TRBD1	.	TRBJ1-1	TGTGCCATCAGGGACAGGGGAGAGGGTGAAGCTTTCTTT	CAIRDRGEGEAFF
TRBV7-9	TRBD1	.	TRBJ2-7	TGTGCCAGCAGCACTGGACAGGGGGTCTCCTACGAGCAGTACTTC	CASSTGQGVSYEQYF
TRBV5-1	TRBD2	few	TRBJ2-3	TGCGCCACCTCCCAGGGAGCGGGGGTAGATACGCAGTATTTT	CATSQGAGVDTQYF
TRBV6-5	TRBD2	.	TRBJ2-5	TGTGCCAGCAATCGAGAGCGGGGGATCCGAGAGACCCAGTACTTC	CASNRERGIRETQYF
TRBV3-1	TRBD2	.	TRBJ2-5	TGTGCCAGCAGCCAGCCGGGCCTAGCGGGAGGACCAAACGGGAGGGCATCAGAGACCCAGTACTTC	CASSQPGLAGGPNGRASETQYF
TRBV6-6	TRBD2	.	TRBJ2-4	TGTGCCAGCAGTTCCCCCTCCTCAGCGGGAGTGTCAAACATTCAGTACTTC	CASSSPSSAGVSNIQYF
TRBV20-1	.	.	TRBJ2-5	TGCAGTGCTTGGCCAGGGCAAGAGACCCAGTACTTC	CSAWPGQETQYF
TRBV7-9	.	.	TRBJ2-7	TGTGCCAGCAGCTCGCTTATTGCCCCTCTCGAGCAGTACTTC	CASSSLIAPLEQYF
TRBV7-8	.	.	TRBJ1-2	TGTGCCAGCAGCTTAAGAGTAGGGGCAGGACAAGCTGGCTACACCTTC	CASSLRVGAGQAGYTF